This TCR beta chain stems from a study of radiation and T cells in renal cell carcinoma. Study results and limitations: Top tumor clonotypes rose in blood 2 weeks post-radiation, then contracted.

Time point specified: blood 4 weeks post-SBRT, at nephrectomy. The sample's treatment: 15 Gy SBRT to primary tumor, nephrectomy 4 weeks later. The table lists this clone with a count of one. What it recognizes is unknown. Method: immunoSEQ multiplex PCR; TCRdb's copy keeps in-frame clones and lacks some. The data contain about 64,000 clones, more than 60% of them singletons. This sequence originates from a man aged 55 to 70 with renal cell carcinoma. The source was blood, collected from a patient whose treatment included radiotherapy and nephrectomy.

CDR3 region: CASSWTGNSNYGYTF. CDR3 sequence (DNA): TGTGCCAGCAGCTGGACAGGGAATTCTAACTATGGCTACACCTTC. The V gene is TRBV5-6, the J gene TRBJ1-2, with 8 nucleotides matching TRBD1. The germline V gene encodes CDR1 SGHDT and CDR2 YYEEEE. V trimming: 3 bases; J trimming: 0 bases; junction bases outside the gene matches: 4. The CDR3 has 15 residues.